This T cell receptor (beta chain) appears in the sequencing data of a study of T cell responses to AZD1222 COVID-19 vaccine (dated by TCRdb to about 2021). Background for the entire study: AZD1222 recipients with second doses at about 4 weeks or about 12 weeks were pooled, because spike-specific TCR depth and breadth did not differ between schedules. A total of just over 230 trial participants underwent TCR sequencing, of whom 207 had received two doses of AZD1222 and approximately 26 had received two doses of the MenACWY control vaccine. Trial participants were enrolled by age into subgroups of 18-55, 56-69 and 70-plus years, and approximately 150, 30 and 60 TCR-sequenced participants, respectively, were included in these subgroups.

What this sample's time point label stands for: baseline before first vaccination. Samples from vaccinated people were obtained from the UK trials COV001 and COV002, which included a single-blind randomized controlled phase 2/3 trial of AZD1222 (ChAdOx1 nCoV-19) in healthy adults. Trial participant PBMC samples were collected at day 0 and day 28 after the second dose for TCRbeta chain sequencing. Findings and caveats that apply to the study as a whole: Conclusions about previously exposed vaccinees are limited, since just 5 or 6 AZD1222 recipients were seropositive for SARS-CoV-2 at baseline. Most participants were white British and females outnumbered males, and the authors suggested that clonal diversity may have been underestimated. In the small 56-69-year group, the increase in depth fell short of significance, most likely because of low power. Spike-specific TCR breadth and depth rose significantly after two AZD1222 doses compared with day 0 and with MenACWY recipients. Reportedly, almost half of the unique spike-specific TCRs recognized epitopes lying outside the regions that are mutated in the B.1.351 and B.1.1.7 variants. Vaccine-associated CD4 TCRs spanned the whole spike protein, with dominant responses in regions 160-218 and 743-854. Because no day 14 peak-response samples were available, the repertoires could be characterized only after the peak T cell response.

The CDR3 regions of human TCRbeta chains were analyzed by immunosequencing. For the original study's pipeline: Repertoire TCRs were matched against a reference library of SARS-CoV-2-specific TCRs generated with the MIRA antigen-specificity platform. Breadth was defined as the fraction of unique TCRs that were SARS-CoV-2-associated, and depth was defined as the fraction of total T cells that were SARS-CoV-2-associated. Each spike-specific TCR was assigned to its reactive spike region and to a CD4 or CD8 class using the MIRA data. Log10-transformed breadth and depth values were compared by one-way ANOVA with Sidak's multiple comparisons tests. Held by TCRdb, this immuneACCESS table contains in-frame sequences only and omits some clones. Under half of the omission traces to an unresolved V gene where checked; the cause of the rest is unknown. V and J calls and clone size are given by that table; D and trimming were obtained from the DNA. This sample has 75,000 to 100,000 clones in its table, and roughly 88% of those were observed once. The ten top clones hold approximately 5.5% of the sample.

In its sample, this clone was seen once. Its antigen is unknown. There are no base qualities to consult, and no much larger clone falls within one base. The sample here was peripheral blood, taken on day 0 of AZD1222 vaccination. This receptor was identified in an adult in good health.

The CDR3 region has the sequence CASRSSTDTQYF. The DNA sequence is as follows: TGTGCCAGCAGGTCTAGCACAGATACGCAGTATTTT. This chain joins TRBV28 to TRBJ2-3, with the D gene too uncertain to name. Trimming removed 6 bases from V and 0 bases from J, leaving 4 bases between the germline ends. There are 12 amino acids in the CDR3, from cysteine to phenylalanine inclusive. CDR3 DNA only is kept here, 36 bases in frame from base 1. The germline V gene supplies CDR1 MDHEN and CDR2 SYDVKM. The variable domain in full, with residues beyond the CDR3 obtained from the reference TRBV28 and TRBJ2-3 genes, is DVKVTQSSRYLVKRTGEKVFLECVQDMDHENMFWYRQDPGLGLRLIYFSYDVKMKEKGDIPEGYSVSREKKERFSLILESASTNQTSMYLCASRSSTDTQYFGPGTRLTVL.